This T cell receptor (beta chain) was captured by sequencing in a study of T cells in Graves' hyperthyroidism and ophthalmopathy. General study findings and limits: Most expanded thyroid clonotypes above 0.001 recurred in blood.

RNA transcripts provided the source from which TCR beta CDR3 regions were amplified. The HTBI set primed first-round TCR CDR3 RT-PCR. One entry per CDR3 protein results from TCRdb running MiXCR on the multiplex PCR reads. Counted here are hundreds of thousands of distinct CDR3 sequences, roughly a sixth occurring once; the ten biggest clones make up 16%. Based on clinical symptoms, serum thyroxine and TRAb, thyroid ultrasound and orbital computed tomography, diagnoses were reached. Fresh peripheral blood, 7.5 to 10 ml, was the source of the PBMCs. This clonotype was recorded many times. Antigen specificity is unknown. The CDR3 is 13 amino acids. The germline CDR1 and CDR2 sequences are MNHNS and SASEGT. V was clipped by 7 bases and J by 0 bases, with 7 bases between them.

The sequence was obtained from a woman between 50 and 59 years old with Graves' hyperthyroidism that later progressed to Graves' ophthalmopathy. Material for sequencing was blood. The J gene is TRBJ1-3, the V gene TRBV6-1; D is ambiguous. For the CDR3, the DNA is TGTGCCAGCACGAGGCTCTCTGGAAACACCATATATTTT. Translating it yields CASTRLSGNTIYF.